Below, 32 T cell receptor beta chains from the same sample are listed, as sequenced in a study of T cells expressing NK-cell markers. After re-calling the 5' RACE reads, TCRdb lists one entry per CDR3 protein, DNA absent. The sample table includes some 440,000 distinct CDR3 sequences. The sequenced sample consisted of blood T cells: a sorted CD56 or NKG2C T cell subset, CD4+ or CD8+ T cells, or bulk PBMC T cells (not recorded which). All receptors derive from a woman between 45 and 65 years old in good health.

The CDR3 sequence: CASSLAPMIDTQYF. The chain is built from TRBV7-7 and TRBJ2-3. CDR3 length: 14 residues. CDR1 and CDR2 (germline): SSHAT, FNYEAQ (reference sequence).

The CDR3 sequence is CASSQDGQPNQPQHF. The chain has TRBV4-2 and TRBJ1-5; the D call from TCRdb, TRBD1, cannot be confirmed without DNA. The CDR3 spans 15 residues. Germline V gene sequence: CDR1 LGHNA, CDR2 YNFKEQ.

The genes are TRBV11-2 and TRBJ2-5. This CDR3 region has 15 residues. Per the germline V gene, CDR1 is SGHAT and CDR2 is FQNNGV. The CDR3 loop is CASSLDRPVWATQYF.

The chain recombines TRBV15 with TRBJ2-3; the TCRdb D gene call, TRBD1, has no DNA to confirm it. This CDR3 comprises 16 residues. In germline, CDR1 is LNHNV, CDR2 YYDKDF (reference sequence). The CDR3: CATSRDGQPTTDTQYF.

The CDR3 loop is CASSLNPHGENIQYF. This chain joins TRBV9 and TRBJ2-4. CDR1 and CDR2 (germline): SGDLS, YYNGEE. CDR3 length: 15 residues.

This chain links TRBV5-1 with TRBJ1-6; TCRdb's D call, TRBD1, is unchecked because there is no DNA. CDR3 length: 18 amino acids. Germline V gene lookup returns CDR1 SGHRS and CDR2 YFSETQ. CDR3 residues: CASSLVGRPGQYNSPLHF.

This rearrangement joins TRBV12-3 or TRBV12-4 to TRBJ1-2. This CDR3 contains 12 residues. CDR3 amino acids: CASSLFGDGYTF.

The chain carries TRBV6-5 and TRBJ1-4. Germline V gene sequence: CDR1 MNHEY, CDR2 SVGAGI. The CDR3 runs 15 residues. The CDR3 loop is CASSYSGRYNEKLFF.

V and J are TRBV5-1 and TRBJ1-3; TCRdb indicates TRBD1, and absent DNA this call remains unverified. The CDR3 is 15 amino acids. Germline V gene sequence: CDR1 SGHRS, CDR2 YFSETQ. The CDR3: CASSINRGPGNTIYF.

The chain joins TRBV29-1 to TRBJ2-3; no DNA is available, so the TRBD1 call from TCRdb remains unchecked. The CDR3 loop spans 14 amino acids. Looked up from germline, CDR1 is SQVTM and CDR2 is ANQGSEA. Here the CDR3 reads CSLLGGSSADTQYF.

V usage is TRBV6-5 and J usage is TRBJ2-7; the TCRdb call, TRBD1, lacks DNA for checking. The CDR3 consists of 14 residues. CDR1 MNHEY and CDR2 SVGAGI come from the germline V gene. The CDR3 protein is CASSRGTGRYEQYF.

The chain carries TRBV20-1 and TRBJ1-5; TCRdb gives TRBD1 as the D gene, but with no DNA this cannot be confirmed. The CDR3 has 15 residues. The germline gives CDR1 DFQATT, CDR2 SNEGSKA (reference sequence). This chain's CDR3 is CSARGSTGYGQPQHF.

The rearrangement links TRBV4-1 to TRBJ2-1; TCRdb picks TRBD2, but there is no DNA to check that call. The germline V gene has CDR1 MGHRA and CDR2 YSYEKL. CDR3 size: 16 residues. The CDR3 spells CASSQDRLAGVHEQFF.

The chain has TRBV29-1 and TRBJ1-1; the TCRdb call, TRBD1, lacks DNA for checking. CDR3 length equals 14 residues. The germline gives CDR1 SQVTM, CDR2 ANQGSEA. The CDR3 loop reads CSTGQGQGNTEAFF.

The V gene is TRBV12-3 or TRBV12-4, the J gene TRBJ1-4; the D gene TCRdb calls, TRBD1, cannot be checked with no DNA. The CDR3 is 15 amino acids. The CDR3 spells CASSLRTGANEKLFF.

The chain has TRBV7-9 and TRBJ2-1; the TRBD1 assignment by TCRdb is unverifiable without DNA. The CDR3 has 15 residues. Germline CDR1 reads SEHNR; CDR2 reads FQNEAQ (reference sequence). Here the CDR3 reads CASSFSTRAVAEQFF.

V and J are TRBV6-5 and TRBJ2-1. Germline lookup yields CDR1 MNHEY and CDR2 SVGAGI. The CDR3 has 16 amino acids. CDR3 residues: CASSYSPTSSYNEQFF.

The rearrangement joins TRBV20-1 to TRBJ1-1; TCRdb lists TRBD1, though no DNA is available to test this call. The CDR3 has 13 amino acids. The germline CDR1 and CDR2 sequences are DFQATT and SNEGSKA (reference sequence). The CDR3 loop is CSSTGKVNTEAFF.

V and J are TRBV9 and TRBJ1-3; no DNA is available, so the TRBD1 call from TCRdb remains unchecked. Germline assignment: CDR1 SGDLS and CDR2 YYNGEE. This CDR3 contains 15 residues. The CDR3 region is CASSPRTGFGNTIYF. The full variable domain, rest sourced from reference TRBV9 and TRBJ1-3, is DSGVTQTPKHLITATGQRVTLRCSPRSGDLSVYWYQQSLDQGLQFLIQYYNGEERAKGNILERFSAQQFPDLHSELNLSSLELGDSALYFCASSPRTGFGNTIYFGEGSWLTVV.

V is TRBV18 and J is TRBJ1-5; TCRdb's D call of TRBD1 is untestable without DNA. The CDR3 contains 13 residues. Germline CDR1 reads KGHSH; CDR2 reads LQKENI. This chain's CDR3 is CASSRKQGQPQHF.

The chain recombines TRBV4-1 with TRBJ2-1; without DNA, the TCRdb call of TRBD2 cannot be checked. The CDR3 is 17 residues long. Germline lookup yields CDR1 MGHRA and CDR2 YSYEKL. CDR3 protein: CASSPRLIASRENEQFF.

The rearrangement uses TRBV12-3 or TRBV12-4 and TRBJ2-5; TCRdb calls TRBD2, which cannot be checked without DNA. The CDR3 has 13 amino acids. CDR3: CASSLGSPGTQYF.

V is TRBV27 and J is TRBJ1-1; TCRdb gives TRBD1 as the D gene, but with no DNA this cannot be confirmed. From germline, CDR1 is MNHEY and CDR2 SMNVEV (reference sequence). The CDR3 totals 14 residues. CDR3 loop: CASRYRGPGTEAFF.

J is TRBJ2-1 and V is TRBV29-1; TCRdb lists TRBD2, though no DNA is available to test this call. The germline V gene encodes CDR1 SQVTM and CDR2 ANQGSEA. The CDR3 extends over 15 amino acids. CDR3 loop: CSVIPLGGMGNEQFF.

The chain has TRBV7-9 and TRBJ2-4; there is no DNA to check the TCRdb D call of TRBD2. Germline-derived CDR1 and CDR2 are SEHNR and FQNEAQ (reference sequence). This CDR3 comprises 23 residues. The CDR3: CASSGRTRDRNAGGSVAKNIQYF.

The chain is built from TRBV2 and TRBJ2-7; there is no DNA to check the TCRdb D call of TRBD2. Germline CDR1 and CDR2: SNHLY and FYNNEI. The CDR3 contains 16 residues. Here the CDR3 reads CASMDNRGRLGDEQYF.

The chain combines TRBV21-1 with TRBJ2-3. TRBV21-1 is flagged as a pseudogene. The CDR3 sequence is 15 residues long. Here the CDR3 reads CASSKSIITTDTQYF.

The CDR3 is CASSLSRDSRLLETQYF. This chain uses TRBV5-1 with TRBJ2-5; TCRdb names TRBD2, which stays unverified in the absence of DNA. The germline gives CDR1 SGHRS, CDR2 YFSETQ. The CDR3 is 17 amino acids.

The chain combines TRBV11-2 with TRBJ1-2; the D call of TRBD1 rests on TCRdb alone, since no DNA is present to check it. CDR3 length equals 13 residues. In germline, CDR1 is SGHAT, CDR2 FQNNGV. The CDR3 sequence is CASLLGTTYGYTF.

The chain uses TRBV5-1 and TRBJ2-3. The CDR3 has 14 residues. The germline V gene has CDR1 SGHRS and CDR2 YFSETQ. CDR3 residues: CASSWGLTKDTQYF. The full variable domain, in which reference TRBV5-1 and TRBJ2-3 provide the parts outside the CDR3, is KAGVTQTPRYLIKTRGQQVTLSCSPISGHRSVSWYQQTPGQGLQFLFEYFSETQRNKGNFPGRFSGRQFSNSRSEMNVSTLELGDSALYLCASSWGLTKDTQYFGPGTRLTVL.

The V call is TRBV12-3 or TRBV12-4, the J call TRBJ1-5; TCRdb reports TRBD1, a call that lacks DNA to check it against. There are 14 residues in the CDR3. CDR3: CASSFRGGNQPQHF.

The gene calls are TRBV20-1 and TRBJ2-7. CDR3 length: 15 residues. Germline lookup yields CDR1 DFQATT and CDR2 SNEGSKA (reference sequence). CDR3 sequence reads: CSAAGGSGTAYEQYF.